This T cell receptor beta chain is from a study of cytomegalovirus exposure and HLA in healthy donors. In the case of this clone: Its matching antigen is unknown.

Per germline, CDR1 MNHNY and CDR2 SVGAGI (reference sequence). The CDR3 runs 11 residues. The V end lost 7 bases, the J end lost 4 bases, and 8 bases lay between the germline ends. The PCR contained 60 Vbeta and 13 Jbeta primers. Sequencing used immunoSEQ multiplex PCR; TCRdb keeps in-frame clones, though not all of them. The table records about 190,000 clones, roughly 83% of them present only once. Findings and caveats of the study: The majority of CMV-associated TCR beta chains were reported as apparently HLA-restricted in a later analysis. An analysis was carried out at a later point. It showed that HLA-associated TCR beta chains were more clonally expanded than equally common non-associated chains. In a later analysis, TCR association rates varied by HLA locus: DRB1 most, HLA-C fewest. What TCR beta sequences reportedly achieved was accurate prediction of HLA-A and HLA-B alleles in most subjects.

The sample comprised PBMCs. V and J are TRBV6-6 and TRBJ2-7; D is uncertain. This TCR derives from a woman aged 45-65 years in good health and CMV-seronegative. CDR3 in DNA: TGTGCCAGCAATCAACTGTACGAGCAGTACTTC. Encoded protein: CASNQLYEQYF.